This T cell receptor (beta chain) was found in a study of a mutant IDH1 vaccine in newly diagnosed glioma. Notes on the study in general: Pseudoprogression seemingly bore no relation to changes in top peripheral T cell clonotypes.

Libraries were prepared by immunoSEQ multiplex PCR; TCRdb keeps only in-frame clonotypes and omits some of them. Of some 20,000 clones listed, roughly four fifths are singletons. Worth noting for this clone: The antigen is not known.

Time point denoted: week 23, last vaccination. Each dose delivered 300 ug of mutant IDH1 20-mer peptide subcutaneously with imiquimod. The material was PBMCs, obtained from a glioma patient whose treatment included an IDH1 peptide vaccine. The receptor was derived from a man aged 25 to 40 with glioma.

Here the CDR3 reads CAISLVETSGTDTQYF. DNA of the CDR3: TGTGCCATCAGCTTGGTGGAGACTAGCGGCACAGATACGCAGTATTTT. The V call is TRBV10-3, the J call TRBJ2-3; 8 bases agree with TRBD2. The CDR3 has 16 residues. V shed 6 bases, J shed 1 base, and the junction held 9 bases outside the gene matches. CDR1 and CDR2 from the germline V gene are ENHRY and SYGVKD.